The rows below give T cell receptor beta chains drawn from one sample of a study of blood T cell repertoires in COVID-19. TCRdb keeps only in-frame clones here, not all; method: immunoSEQ multiplex PCR. The data show some 170,000 clones, approximately 82% seen once. Input material: PBMCs or T cells enriched from blood (not recorded which). Every receptor here comes from a man between 45 and 60 years old who had recovered from COVID-19. The CDR3 runs from the conserved cysteine through the conserved F or W. The D gene is left open where the match is weak. Size tells how often a clone was seen (once, few, many) or the class of an expanded clone, and some rows leave it out.

clone_size j_call v_call d_call cdr3_nt cdr3_aa
- TRBJ1-1 TRBV13 TRBD1 TGTGCCAGCAGCCCCCCGGGACAGCTGAACACTGAAGCTTTCTTT CASSPPGQLNTEAFF
few TRBJ2-1 TRBV6-4 - TGTGCCAGCAGTACAGGCAATGAGCAGTTCTTC CASSTGNEQFF
- TRBJ2-1 TRBV5-6 TRBD2 TGTGCCAGCAGTTCAGCGGGGGGGCCAGATGAGCAGTTCTTC CASSSAGGPDEQFF
- TRBJ1-1 TRBV11-3 - TGTGCCAGCAGCTTAGAAGAACGGGGGGGCAACACTGAAGCTTTCTTT CASSLEERGGNTEAFF
- TRBJ1-5 TRBV5-4 TRBD1 TGTGCCAGCAGCTCGCAGGGGGCAGGCAATCAGCCCCAGCATTTT CASSSQGAGNQPQHF
- TRBJ1-2 TRBV3-1/TRBV3-2 - TGTGCCAGCAGCCAAGTAGCTCGGGGGAAAAACTATGGCTACACCTTC CASSQVARGKNYGYTF
- TRBJ1-6 TRBV6-5 TRBD1 TGTGCCAGCATCTCGGACAGGGGGATTAATTCACCCCTCCACTTT CASISDRGINSPLHF
- TRBJ1-4 TRBV6-1 - TGTGCCAGCAGTGAAATAAAAGGCCAGGCAAATGAAAAACTGTTTTTT CASSEIKGQANEKLFF
- TRBJ2-5 TRBV11-2 TRBD1 TGTGCCAGCCGAAGGGGACAGTACCAAGAGACCCAGTACTTC CASRRGQYQETQYF
once TRBJ1-5 TRBV18 TRBD1 TGTGCCAGCTCATTGACAGGGGGCGCCGGTCAGCCCCAGCATTTT CASSLTGGAGQPQHF
- TRBJ1-6 TRBV5-5 - TGTGCCAGCAGCCTAGACGGGGGATCGGGTAACACCCTCCACTTT CASSLDGGSGNTLHF
- TRBJ1-5 TRBV29-1 - TGCAGCGTTGAAGATCTTCGGGTCAGGAGGGAAACATATAGCAATCAGCCCCAGCATTTT CSVEDLRVRRETYSNQPQHF
- TRBJ2-3 TRBV5-1 - TGCGCCAGCAGCTGGGGCCAGGGCGGATTGAGCACAGATACGCAGTATTTT CASSWGQGGLSTDTQYF
- TRBJ1-3 TRBV28 - TGTGCCAGCAGTCTCAGGGGAAACACCATATATTTT CASSLRGNTIYF
- TRBJ1-4 TRBV18 - TGTGCCAGCTCACCGGGGCAGGGAGGTACCAATGAAAAACTGTTTTTT CASSPGQGGTNEKLFF
- TRBJ1-4 TRBV5-8 - TGTGCCAGCAGCCCCTCTGGCGGGCTAGCTAATGAAAAACTGTTTTTT CASSPSGGLANEKLFF
many TRBJ1-2 TRBV29-1 - TGCAGCGTTGCGGTGCTAGTGGTCGGGGATGGCTACACCTTC CSVAVLVVGDGYTF
- TRBJ2-7 TRBV10-1 - TGCGCCAGCAGCGGAGGGGACCCGTCCTACGAGCAGTACTTC CASSGGDPSYEQYF
few TRBJ1-2 TRBV28 - TGTGCCAGCAGTTTACGACAGCGTCTAATCTATGGCTACACCTTC CASSLRQRLIYGYTF
- TRBJ2-7 TRBV11-2 TRBD1 TGTGCCAGCAGTAGACAGGGCTCCTACGAGCAGTACTTC CASSRQGSYEQYF
- TRBJ1-4 TRBV5-8 TRBD1 TGTGCCAGCAGACCGGGACAGAAGGGAAAACTGTTTTTT CASRPGQKGKLFF
- TRBJ2-3 TRBV5-1 TRBD2 TGCGCCAGCAGCTATACTAGCGGGGGGAGGTCAGATACGCAGTATTTT CASSYTSGGRSDTQYF
- TRBJ1-1 TRBV7-9 TRBD1 TGTGCCAGCAGCTTAGGAACCGGGACAGGGAGAGCTGAAGCTTTCTTT CASSLGTGTGRAEAFF
- TRBJ2-3 TRBV7-3 TRBD2 TGTGCCAGCAGCCGGGGACTAGCGGGGAGCACAGATACGCAGTATTTT CASSRGLAGSTDTQYF
- TRBJ2-7 TRBV5-1 TRBD2 TGCGCCAGCAGCCCCTGGACTAGCGGGGACTACGAGCAGTACTTC CASSPWTSGDYEQYF
- TRBJ1-6 TRBV27 - TGTGCCAGCAGTCTGACAGGTTTTAATTCACCCCTCCACTTT CASSLTGFNSPLHF
many TRBJ1-1 TRBV29-1 - TGCAGCGCTCCCCCGCCAGGGCAACTCCACACTGAAGCTTTCTTT CSAPPPGQLHTEAFF
- TRBJ2-5 TRBV5-1 TRBD2 TGCGCCAGCAGCCCGGGGGGACTAGCGGGGTACCAAGAGACCCAGTACTTC CASSPGGLAGYQETQYF
- TRBJ2-7 TRBV28 - TGTGCCAGCAGTCCCTCGACGGGGTACGAGCAGTACTTC CASSPSTGYEQYF
- TRBJ2-3 TRBV7-9 TRBD1 TGTGCCAGCAGCCTCAGGACAGGGAACGCAGATACGCAGTATTTT CASSLRTGNADTQYF
- TRBJ1-1 TRBV5-1 - TGCGCCAGCAGACCGGACGCGGGGACTGAAGCTTTCTTT CASRPDAGTEAFF
- TRBJ1-2 TRBV11-3 TRBD1 TGTGCCAGCAGCTTTACTCAGGGGGAGACCTATGGCTACACCTTC CASSFTQGETYGYTF
- TRBJ1-2 TRBV5-6 - TGTGCCAGCAGCTTGGTGGCAAGGCGGGTTTATGGCTACACCTTC CASSLVARRVYGYTF
- TRBJ1-1 TRBV11-2 - TGTGCCAGCAGCCTCACCCAGGGTACTGAAGCTTTCTTT CASSLTQGTEAFF
- TRBJ2-7 TRBV27 TRBD2 TGTGCCAGCAGTTGGCGGGGGAACTCCTACGAGCAGTACTTC CASSWRGNSYEQYF
- TRBJ1-6 TRBV19 TRBD1 TGTGCCAGTAGTAACGCCGGGACAGGGAGTAATTCACCCCTCCACTTT CASSNAGTGSNSPLHF
- TRBJ1-2 TRBV3-1/TRBV3-2 - TGTGCCAGCAGCCAAGATCTTCGGGGGGGCTACACCTTC CASSQDLRGGYTF
- TRBJ1-1 TRBV7-7 TRBD1 TGTGCCAGCAGCCTGAGACAGGGGACTGAAGCTTTCTTT CASSLRQGTEAFF
- TRBJ2-2 TRBV9 TRBD2 TGTGCCAGCAGCGTCAGCGGGGGACTCAACACCGGGGAGCTGTTTTTT CASSVSGGLNTGELFF
few TRBJ2-7 TRBV10-1 TRBD2 TGCGCCAGCGCATCTAGCGGGGGTTACGAGCAGTACTTC CASASSGGYEQYF
few TRBJ1-6 TRBV5-5 - TGTGCCAGCAGCTTGGGTGAAGCAAGATCGAGACCCCTCCACTTT CASSLGEARSRPLHF
once TRBJ1-2 TRBV6-5 - TGTGCCAGCAGTTATTCGAGGTCAGCTAACTATGGCTACACCTTC CASSYSRSANYGYTF
- TRBJ1-5 TRBV6-5 - TGTGCCAGCAGAAAAGGACAGAATAGCAATCAGCCCCAGCATTTT CASRKGQNSNQPQHF
once TRBJ2-7 TRBV6-5 TRBD1 TGTGCCAGCAGGCCTGGGACAGGGCCGGGTGAGCAGTACTTC CASRPGTGPGEQYF
- TRBJ2-4 TRBV18 - TGTGCCAGCTCACCACCGCTAGGGAGCACCAAAAACATTCAGTACTTC CASSPPLGSTKNIQYF
- TRBJ1-2 TRBV3-1/TRBV3-2 - TGTGCCAGCAGCCTGACATCGAACTATGGCTACACCTTC CASSLTSNYGYTF
- TRBJ1-2 TRBV19 TRBD1 TGTGCCAGTAGTCGCCCGGGACAGAGCAACTATGGCTACACCTTC CASSRPGQSNYGYTF
- TRBJ2-3 TRBV3-1/TRBV3-2 TRBD2 TGTGCCAGCAGCCACATAGCGGGGGGGCTGGGAGATACGCAGTATTTT CASSHIAGGLGDTQYF
- TRBJ1-2 TRBV18 - TGTGCCAGCTCACCAGGGGCCGACGGGTTGGGAGGCTACACCTTC CASSPGADGLGGYTF
- TRBJ1-2 TRBV6-5 - TGTGCCAGCAAAACCGGACAGAACTATGGCTACACCTTC CASKTGQNYGYTF
- TRBJ1-3 TRBV5-1 - TGCGCCAGCAGCCCTGGACAGAAACTCTCTGGAAACACCATATATTTT CASSPGQKLSGNTIYF
- TRBJ1-3 TRBV6-5 - TGTGCCAGCATGCGGGGGCAAGGTGTAAACACCATATATTTT CASMRGQGVNTIYF
- TRBJ2-3 TRBV20-1 TRBD1 TGCAGTGCTAGTGACAACAGGGGGGCGATCACAGATACGCAGTATTTT CSASDNRGAITDTQYF
- TRBJ1-2 TRBV30 - TGTGCCTGTTTCGCAGGGAACTATGGCTACACCTTC CACFAGNYGYTF
- TRBJ2-2 TRBV9 - TGTGCCAGCAGCGCGACAGCCTTGGGGTCCCCCACCGGGGAGCTGTTTTTT CASSATALGSPTGELFF
few TRBJ2-7 TRBV27 TRBD2 TGTGCCAGCAGTTTGACGGGGGGTTCCTACGAGCAGTACTTC CASSLTGGSYEQYF
- TRBJ1-1 TRBV24-1 - TGTGCCACCAGTGTGCATACGGACACCAGTATGAACACTGAAGCTTTCTTT CATSVHTDTSMNTEAFF